This TCR beta chain was found in a study of blood T cell repertoires in COVID-19. The CDR3 length is 15 residues. CDR1 SNHLY and CDR2 FYNNEI come from the germline V gene. Trimming took 6 bases from V and 3 from J; bases not matched to a gene: 5. Data came from immunoSEQ multiplex PCR; TCRdb stores just in-frame clones and leaves some out. The sample has approximately 150,000 clones, more than 75% seen once; the top ten hold 5% to 6%. Enrolment of Seattle patients took place during active infection, and they were followed longitudinally. This rearrangement joins TRBV2 to TRBJ2-2; 9 bases match TRBD2. Sequencing was performed on peripheral blood. The TCR sequence derives from a woman in her fifties or sixties with COVID-19, enrolled during active disease. In DNA form, the CDR3 reads TGTGCCAGCAGGCTTAGCGGGGGCGACACCGGGGAGCTGTTTTTT. It codes for CASRLSGGDTGELFF.